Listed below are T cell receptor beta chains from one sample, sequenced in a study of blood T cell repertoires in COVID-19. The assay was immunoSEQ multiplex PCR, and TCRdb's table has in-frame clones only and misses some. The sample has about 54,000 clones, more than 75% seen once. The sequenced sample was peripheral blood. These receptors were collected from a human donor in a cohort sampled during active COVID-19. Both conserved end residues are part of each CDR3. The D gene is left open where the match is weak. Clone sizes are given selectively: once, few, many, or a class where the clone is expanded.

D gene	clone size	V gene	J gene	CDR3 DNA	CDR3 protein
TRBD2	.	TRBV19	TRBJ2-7	TGTGCCAGTAGTATCGTAGCGGGGGCACTCTACGAGCAGTACTTC	CASSIVAGALYEQYF
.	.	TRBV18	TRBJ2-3	TGTGCCAGCCCCCCTAGCACAGATACGCAGTATTTT	CASPPSTDTQYF
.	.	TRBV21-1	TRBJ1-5	TGTGCCAGCATGGGGGAGGGATTCAATCAGCCCCAGCATTTT	CASMGEGFNQPQHF
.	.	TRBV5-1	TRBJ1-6	TGCGCCAGCAGCTTCTACGATTCACCCCTCCACTTT	CASSFYDSPLHF
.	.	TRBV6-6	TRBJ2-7	TGTGCCAGCAGTTACTCCCGCGAGCAGTACTTC	CASSYSREQYF
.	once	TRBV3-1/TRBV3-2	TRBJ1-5	TGTGCCAGCAGCCAAGACGCGGATCAGCCCCAGCATTTT	CASSQDADQPQHF
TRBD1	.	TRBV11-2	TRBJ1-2	TGTGCCAGCAGCCCGTGGCTCGCAGGGGGCGGTTTTAGGTATGGCTACACCTTC	CASSPWLAGGGFRYGYTF
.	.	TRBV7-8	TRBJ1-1	TGTGCCAGCAGCTTCGGACAGCAGAACACTGAAGCTTTCTTT	CASSFGQQNTEAFF
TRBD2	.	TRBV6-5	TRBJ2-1	TGTGCCAGCAGTTGGGGTCTAGCGGGAGGCTACAATGAGCAGTTCTTC	CASSWGLAGGYNEQFF
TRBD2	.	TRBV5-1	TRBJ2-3	TGCGCCAGCAGCTTATCTAGCGGGGGCCCACTCGAGGATACGCAGTATTTT	CASSLSSGGPLEDTQYF
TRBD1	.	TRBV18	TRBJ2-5	TGTGCCAGCTCATTATACAGGGGGAGCGAAGAGACCCAGTACTTC	CASSLYRGSEETQYF
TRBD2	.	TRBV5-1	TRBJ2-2	TGCGCCAGCAGCTGGGGACTAGCGGGAGAGGGTACCGGGGAGCTGTTTTTT	CASSWGLAGEGTGELFF
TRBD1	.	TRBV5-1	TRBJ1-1	TGCGCCAGCAGCCTAGGGACAGGGAAAACTGAAGCTTTCTTT	CASSLGTGKTEAFF
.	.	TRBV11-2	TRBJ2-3	TGTGCCAGCAGCTTCTTAGTCGGAGCAGATACGCAGTATTTT	CASSFLVGADTQYF
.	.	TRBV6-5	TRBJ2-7	TGTGCCAGCATTCTGACAGCCGAGCAGTACTTC	CASILTAEQYF
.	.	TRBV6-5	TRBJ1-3	TGTGCCACCGCGTCCTCTGGAAACACCATATATTTT	CATASSGNTIYF
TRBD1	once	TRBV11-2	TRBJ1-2	TGTGCCAGCAGCATACAGGGGTCCCCCATCTATGGCTACACCTTC	CASSIQGSPIYGYTF
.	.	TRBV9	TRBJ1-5	TGTGCCAGCAGCGTAGGTGGGGGCCTCAATCAGCCCCAGCATTTT	CASSVGGGLNQPQHF
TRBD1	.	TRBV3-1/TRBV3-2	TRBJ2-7	TGTGCCAGCAGCCAACGTCCGGGACAGGGTGGTGGTCGCGAGCAGTACTTC	CASSQRPGQGGGREQYF
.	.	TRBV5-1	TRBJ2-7	TGCGCCAGCGGACAGTCGCCGGGAAATAACTACGAGCAGTACTTC	CASGQSPGNNYEQYF